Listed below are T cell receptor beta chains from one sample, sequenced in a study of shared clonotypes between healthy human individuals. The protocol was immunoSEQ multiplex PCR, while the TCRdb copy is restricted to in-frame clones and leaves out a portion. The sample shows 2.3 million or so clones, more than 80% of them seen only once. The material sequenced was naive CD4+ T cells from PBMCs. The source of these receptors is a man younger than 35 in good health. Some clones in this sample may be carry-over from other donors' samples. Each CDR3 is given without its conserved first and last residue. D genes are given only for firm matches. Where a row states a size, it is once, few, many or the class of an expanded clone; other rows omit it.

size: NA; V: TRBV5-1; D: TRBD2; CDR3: ASSWGTSGSGETQY
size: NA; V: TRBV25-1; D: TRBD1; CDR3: ATTPGQGALSSNEKLF
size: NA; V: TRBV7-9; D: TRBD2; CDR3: ASSLKTSGRHTGELF
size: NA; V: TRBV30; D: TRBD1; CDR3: AWARQGAQPQH
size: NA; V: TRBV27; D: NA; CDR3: ASSFFRPKVTQGWPSYEQY
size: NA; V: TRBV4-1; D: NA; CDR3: ASSLSRVETQY
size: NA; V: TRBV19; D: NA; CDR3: ASGNGGLNQPQH
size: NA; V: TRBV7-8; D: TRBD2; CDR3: ASSVGGSPYEQY
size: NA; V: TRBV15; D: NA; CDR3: ATSRGTPNYGYT
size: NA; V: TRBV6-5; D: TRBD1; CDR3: AITGQGMSGYT
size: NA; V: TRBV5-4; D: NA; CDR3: ASSFGSGALSGNTIY
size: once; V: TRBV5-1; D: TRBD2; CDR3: ASSQSGTSPTDTQY
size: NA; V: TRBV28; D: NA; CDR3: ASSLVGQDHYGYT
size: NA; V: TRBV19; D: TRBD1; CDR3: ASRTSGDRGEQY
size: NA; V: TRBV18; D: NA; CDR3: ASSPGGEQY
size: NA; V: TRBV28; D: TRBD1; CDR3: ASSDTEQGAHAEQY
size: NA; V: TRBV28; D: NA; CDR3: ASSPITRGSYEQY
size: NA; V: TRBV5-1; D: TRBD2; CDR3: ASSFSGRVGEQF
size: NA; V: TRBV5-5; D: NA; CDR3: ARTGGAQPQH
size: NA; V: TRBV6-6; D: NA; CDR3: ASSIDRPSTDTQY
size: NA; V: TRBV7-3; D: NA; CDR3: ASSLNSVPNIQY
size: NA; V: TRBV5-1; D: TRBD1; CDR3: ASSLGVGGVEQY
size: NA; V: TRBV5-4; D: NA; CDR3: ASSPAGGEQY
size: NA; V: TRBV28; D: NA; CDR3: ASSLGGTRGYT
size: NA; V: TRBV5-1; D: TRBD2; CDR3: ASSLSGTSFSYEQY
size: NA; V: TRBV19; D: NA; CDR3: ASSPTGPNTEAF
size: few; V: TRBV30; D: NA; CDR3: ASEGQVDEKLF
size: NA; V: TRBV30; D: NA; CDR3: AWSVSSGNTIY
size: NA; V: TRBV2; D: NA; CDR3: ASSETDRINSPLH
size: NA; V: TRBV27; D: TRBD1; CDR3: ASSLEGAGETQY
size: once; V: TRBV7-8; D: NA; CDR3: ASSLVVGGSNQPQH
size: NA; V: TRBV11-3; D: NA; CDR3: ASSLAGDMNTEAF
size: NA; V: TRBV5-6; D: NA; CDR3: ASSLVLASPGELF
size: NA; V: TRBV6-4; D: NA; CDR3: ASSDSELPGP
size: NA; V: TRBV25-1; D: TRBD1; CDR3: ASSESGTAATNEKLF
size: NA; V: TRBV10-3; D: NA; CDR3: AVSRQIHNEQF
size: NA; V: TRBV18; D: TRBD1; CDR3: ASSPRQGEGNQPQH
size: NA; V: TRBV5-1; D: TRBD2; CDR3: ASSLTSGSPYEQY
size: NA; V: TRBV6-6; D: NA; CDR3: ASSHPVGRSYNEQF
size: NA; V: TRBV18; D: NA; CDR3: ASSPVGYTEAF
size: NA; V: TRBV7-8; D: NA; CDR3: ASSLRSLGQTSNTGELF
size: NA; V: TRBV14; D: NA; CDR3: ASSQDRTGPGANVLT
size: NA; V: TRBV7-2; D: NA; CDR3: ASSLLANTGELF
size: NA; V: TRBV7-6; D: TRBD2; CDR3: ASSLVREVHNEQF
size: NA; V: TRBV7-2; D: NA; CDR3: ASSPEVGGELF
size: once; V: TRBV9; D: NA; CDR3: ASSGGREGSDTIY
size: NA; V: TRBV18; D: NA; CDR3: ASSPQGAGGNQPQH
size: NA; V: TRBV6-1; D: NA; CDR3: ASTEGFGRSYEQY
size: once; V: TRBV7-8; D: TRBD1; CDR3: ASSLKKSPGGLGGTEAF
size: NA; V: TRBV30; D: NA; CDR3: AWSKKSRGEKLF
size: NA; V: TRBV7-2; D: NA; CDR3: ASSLGGKLF
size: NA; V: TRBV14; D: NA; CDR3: ASSPRLRPSNEQF
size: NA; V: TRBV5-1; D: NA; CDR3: ASSSGGKTEAF
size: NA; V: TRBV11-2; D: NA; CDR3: ASSALQGKGGYT
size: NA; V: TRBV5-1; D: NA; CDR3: ASSPRGARDEQF